In its sample, the clone carrying this T cell receptor beta chain was seen once. Trimming removed 5 bases from V and 2 bases from J, with 15 bases in between. This CDR3 spans 15 amino acids. Germline lookup yields CDR1 ENHRY and CDR2 SYGVKD. The data were obtained in a study of blood T cell repertoires in COVID-19. About the research overall: Spain, Italy and the United States supplied samples that represented acute and convalescent COVID-19.

Original handling: Estimation of nucleated cell counts relied on the amplification of reference gene primers. Some clones are missing from TCRdb's copy, which holds only in-frame ones; the method was immunoSEQ multiplex PCR. V, J and clone size were drawn from that table, and D and trimming were deduced from the DNA. Of roughly 220,000 clones detected, roughly 82% appear once; the ten largest clones hold approximately 1.5%. What was sequenced was peripheral blood. The genes are TRBV10-3 and TRBJ1-1, with a possible D match to TRBD1 (6 bases). The receptor's source is a woman in her thirties or forties who had recovered from COVID-19. CDR3 sequence: CAISHRTAGNTEAFF. The CDR3 bases are TGTGCCATCAGTCATCGGACAGCCGGCAACACTGAAGCTTTCTTT.